This TCR beta chain was documented in a study of cytomegalovirus exposure and HLA in healthy donors (TCRdb year 2017). Background for the entire study: According to an earlier analysis of a few hundred of the donors, 200 million or so T cells yielded 117 million unique TCR beta sequences and about 300 Gb of sequence data. An early release that covered 640 HLA-typed donors contained about 300 gigabases of sequencing data and tens of millions of unique TCR sequences. Of the roughly 390 genotyped donors, over 70% fell in the genetic ancestry cluster associated with self-reported Caucasian donors. The aim of the study was to test whether cataloging public T cell receptors could identify signatures of past pathogen exposure. The T cell repertoires of several hundred subjects were profiled by immunosequencing and related to cytomegalovirus serostatus. In addition to the first cohort of 500 to 850 subjects, a separate validation cohort of 120 different subjects was used. The study combined high-throughput TCR immunosequencing, statistical association of individual TCRs with disease status, and machine learning to predict cytomegalovirus infection status. To study patterns of TCR occurrence, a later analysis re-analyzed previously published TCR beta repertoires from just over 650 donors and added high-resolution HLA genotyping. The later analysis used no new phenotypic data to find candidate immune exposures, relying instead on TCR beta sequences and their occurrence across donors. An earlier analysis of about 600 of the donors used high-throughput TCR beta sequencing to judge whether each TCR beta V gene segment behaved as functional or pseudogenic. Donor age, sex, ethnicity and CMV serostatus were compiled together with the repertoire data. A later genetic analysis used genome-wide SNP genotypes for about three fifths of the 666 donors, treating that subset as a discovery cohort. All discovery cohort repertoires had been generated on a single sequencing platform. Class I and class II HLA loci were covered by the typing at four-digit resolution. Typing coverage differed by locus: A, B, C, DRB1 and DQB1 were typed in roughly 620-640 donors, DQA1 in roughly 500, DPA1 in approximately 610, and DPB1 in roughly 450. Several DR-DQ haplotypes were handled as single units for association and clustering, since linkage in the cohort was strong. Across around 400 genotyped donors of the cohort, an average of approximately 240,000 unique TCR beta nucleotide sequences per donor were sequenced, and about a sixth of those sequences were non-productive.

CDR1 and CDR2 were assigned from the germline V gene (reference sequence) as GTSNPN and SVGIG. Germline trimming: 2 bases from V, 12 bases from J; junction bases outside gene matches: 6. Inclusive of the bounding cysteine and phenylalanine, the CDR3 is 13 residues long. The kept DNA is CDR3 alone, 39 bases in frame from the first base. Overall study outcomes, separate from this receptor: Presence/absence analyses assumed roughly uniform sequencing depth across donors, an assumption that may not hold. In vitro tests confirmed that a few of the cytomegalovirus-associated TCR beta chains recognize cytomegalovirus antigens. V-gene and J-gene trimming of TCR beta chains was associated with a missense DCLRE1C variant in a later genetic analysis, and the association was replicated in an independent cohort. In this cohort, only TCR beta chains were sequenced, and detectable features were limited by the absence of alpha or paired-chain data. Cytomegalovirus status was reported to be diagnosed by the classifier with high specificity and sensitivity in both the original and validation cohorts. In an earlier analysis of roughly 500 of the donors, most TCR beta V segments appeared in productive rearrangements about 87% or about 30% of the time, broadly matching IMGT annotations. Around 16 rarely observed V segments, including chromosome 9 orphons, were excluded from the earlier analysis of a few hundred of the donors because counts were too low. Because the 87-base-pair reads could not distinguish some IMGT-functional V segments, including TRBV6-2 and TRBV6-3, those segments were excluded. Most TCR sequences were seen in very few donors, while some public TCRs were found in many individuals. A further reported finding was that TCR beta sequences accurately predicted the HLA-A and HLA-B alleles for most subjects in the first cohort. Because some donors lacked HLA typing at each locus, the association tests relied only on the typed subset. In a later analysis, several top co-occurrence clusters were reported to appear linked to parvovirus B19, influenza, CMV and Epstein-Barr virus. Correlated functional status among segregating V segments might reflect linkage disequilibrium, but an unknown experimental factor could not be ruled out. A later analysis found that HLA-associated TCR beta chains were more clonally expanded and had lower generation probabilities than equally common non-associated chains. The only immune exposure information available for the cohort was CMV serostatus. Specific HLA alleles were associated with 15,000 to 20,000 TCR beta sequences at a false discovery rate of 0.05 in a later analysis. The authors suggested that the approach could potentially be generalized to other disease states and immunological phenotypes. A later analysis found that most CMV-associated TCR beta chains appeared HLA-restricted, with HLA associations seemingly driven largely by CMV exposure. A later genetic analysis reported fewer N-insertions in productive TCRs among donors in an Asian-associated ancestry cluster than the approximately 700-donor mean. Strong co-occurrence of HLA alleles, especially DR and DQ, made assigning TCR associations to individual alleles difficult. A group of highly shared sequence variants was considered likely to be a technical artifact of the sequencing pipeline. According to a later analysis, TCR association rates differed among HLA loci, with DRB1 alleles showing the most associated TCRs and HLA-C alleles showing the fewest. In the study, around 150 TCR beta chains were listed as associated with cytomegalovirus.

A remark on this clone: Its antigen is still unknown. No much larger clonotype is one base removed from it; base qualities were not supplied.

The cohort comprised 666 healthy bone marrow donors. Cohort members were all nominally healthy when sampled, although unrecorded immune exposures were likely present. The donor was CMV seropositive and belonged to the group of some 290 seropositive cohort members. Every donor gave a peripheral blood sample, and the peripheral blood mononuclear cells from that sample were used for TCR beta sequencing. Genomic DNA was extracted from the blood cell samples with the Qiagen DNeasy Blood Extraction Kit. The method was the immunoSEQ multiplex PCR assay. The multiplex PCR relied on a mix of 60 forward primers for TCR Vbeta segments and 13 reverse primers for TCR Jbeta segments. The CDR3 region of rearranged TCR beta genes was amplified from genomic DNA with a multiplex PCR assay. The Illumina HiSeq System was used to sequence the amplified TCR beta libraries as 87-base-pair reads. On the authors' methods: In a later analysis, tens of millions of unique TCR beta chains were counted across the 500 to 850 repertoires, and roughly 11 million of these chains were shared by at least two donors. A nearest-neighbor algorithm error-corrected the raw reads and collapsed the reads into unique sequences, merging closely related sequences to remove PCR and sequencing errors. Alignment of CDR3 sequences to IMGT reference sequences was used to assign V, D and J gene segments. For a sequence to be retained, a match of at least six nucleotides was required to both a V gene segment and a J gene segment. Rearrangements were called productive when the CDR3 lacked stop codons and stayed in frame with V and J; all others were non-productive. CDR3 was defined according to IMGT convention as the region running from the second conserved V-encoded cysteine to the conserved J-encoded phenylalanine. The earlier analysis of 587 of the donors excluded any sequence lacking an unambiguous match to a single V gene segment. In an earlier analysis of a few hundred of the donors, V segments were called functional above 56.7% productive rearrangements and were called segregating when the between-donor standard deviation exceeded 5%. To diagnose cytomegalovirus status from the catalog of TCR beta chain sequences, a statistical classification framework was built. In a later analysis, TCR nucleotide sequences were compared against IMGT/GENE-DB human TR gene sequences so that V and J genes could be assigned. Using the TCRdist pipeline, a later analysis assigned CDR3 sequences along with most-parsimonious VDJ recombination scenarios. In a later analysis, each TCR beta chain was defined by its CDR3 amino acid sequence together with its V-gene family, and reads without a unique V-gene family were excluded. A later analysis removed 450 to 600 highly shared, low-generation-probability nucleotide sequences to deal with suspected cross-contamination and a sequencing artifact. In a later analysis, a clonal expansion index was calculated for each public chain from normalized within-repertoire ranks of inferred template counts. A later analysis computed generation probabilities with a VDJ recombination model fitted to out-of-frame rearrangements, and checked the results against IGoR. A later analysis scored TCR-TCR, TCR-HLA and TCR-CMV co-occurrence with hypergeometric tests, applying a repertoire-size bias correction to TCR pairs. False discovery rates were estimated in a later analysis by permuting HLA or CMV assignments 20 times. In a later analysis, co-occurring TCRs were grouped using DBSCAN, and TCRdist sequence similarity was added for clustering within HLA-allele-positive subsets. For co-occurrence clustering, repertoires with fewer than 30,000 or more than 120,000 public chains were excluded, along with roughly 5 repertoires with anomalous nucleotide sharing. The table was pulled from immuneACCESS by TCRdb, which kept in-frame rearrangements only. Such tables lose some clones; where checked, under half of the loss comes from unresolved V genes, and the rest has no known cause. From that table come the V and J calls and clone size; the DNA was used to work out D and trimming. Present in this sample are about 100,000 clones, around 77% of which were seen just once. The ten top clones hold under 8% of the sample.

Sequencing was performed on PBMCs. The sequence came from a man aged 50-59 years in good health and CMV-seropositive. The chain employs TRBV30 and TRBJ2-1; 11 central bases correspond to TRBD2. The CDR3 region has the sequence CAWSQTGTSGQFF. The nucleotide sequence reads as follows: TGTGCCTGGAGTCAGACCGGGACTAGCGGGCAGTTCTTC.